The 14 T cell receptor beta chains given below trace back to one sample, sequenced in a study of lymphopenia after photon versus proton radiotherapy. TCRdb's copy holds only in-frame clones and misses some; the assay was immunoSEQ multiplex PCR. The sample has some 76,000 clones; around 90% are singletons. Sequencing was performed on peripheral blood, taken from a patient treated with photon-based radiotherapy. These TCRs come from a woman between 35 and 50 years old with cholangiocarcinoma.

The CDR3 sequence: CASSWKESPFTQYF. In nucleotides, the CDR3 is TGTGCCAGCAGCTGGAAGGAATCCCCCTTCACGCAGTATTTT. The V and J genes are TRBV5-4 and TRBJ2-3; D not resolved. The CDR3 loop spans 14 amino acids. The V gene's germline CDR1 is SGHNT and CDR2 YYREEE (reference sequence). V was shortened by 3 bases and J by 9 bases, with 17 bases between the two germline ends.

J is TRBJ2-1 and V is TRBV2; D is tentatively TRBD1 or TRBD2 (5 bases each). The CDR3 consists of 13 residues. The V gene's germline CDR1 is SNHLY and CDR2 FYNNEI. The V end lost 8 bases, the J end lost 9 bases, and 17 bases lay between the germline ends. The CDR3 is CASERGTVGEQFF. CDR3 nucleotide sequence: TGTGCCAGCGAGAGGGGAACGGTCGGTGAGCAGTTCTTC.

The rearrangement uses TRBV29-1 and TRBJ2-2; the D is unclear. Germline V gives CDR1 SQVTM, CDR2 ANQGSEA. The CDR3 has 11 amino acids. Trimming stripped 7 bases from V and 5 bases from J, with 8 bases between. The CDR3 here is CSAGETGELFF. CDR3 nucleotides: TGCAGCGCTGGGGAAACCGGGGAGCTGTTTTTT.

The gene calls are TRBV11-2 and TRBJ2-1; possibly TRBD1 for D (7 bases). V lost 0 bases and J lost 9, with 18 bases in between. The germline CDR1 and CDR2 sequences are SGHAT and FQNNGV. This CDR3 region has 16 residues. CDR3 nucleotides: TGTGCCAGCAGCTTAGAGGCGGGGACAGTTGGGGGTGAGCAGTTCTTC. This translates into CASSLEAGTVGGEQFF.

This chain connects TRBV6-4 to TRBJ1-5; no clear D. V lost 3 bases to trimming and J lost 9 bases, with 12 bases between them. The CDR3 covers 13 residues. Germline-derived CDR1 and CDR2 are MRHNA and SNTAGT. CDR3 nucleotide sequence: TGTGCCAGCAGTGAAACGGGTATAGGGCCCCAGCATTTT. Its translation is CASSETGIGPQHF.

This clone showed up just once. J is TRBJ1-5 and V is TRBV4-1; 10 positions agree with TRBD1. V trimming: 4 bases; J trimming: 6 bases; junction bases outside the gene matches: 12. The CDR3 runs 17 residues. Germline V gene lookup returns CDR1 MGHRA and CDR2 YSYEKL. The CDR3 loop is CASSPLFPGQGIQPQHF. The CDR3, as DNA: TGCGCCAGCAGCCCCCTATTCCCGGGACAGGGGATTCAGCCCCAGCATTTT.

The chain links TRBV18 to TRBJ2-6; TRBD2 matches 15 bases. This CDR3 has 19 residues. V trimming: 3 bases; J trimming: 0 bases; junction bases outside the gene matches: 3. The germline V gene encodes CDR1 KGHSH and CDR2 LQKENI. The CDR3 reads CASSPGLAGGGSGANVLTF. The CDR3 bases are TGTGCCAGCTCACCCGGACTAGCGGGAGGGGGCTCTGGGGCCAACGTCCTGACTTTC.

This clone was seen a single time. This chain links TRBV5-1 with TRBJ1-5; D may be TRBD1 (6 bases). The CDR3 runs to 14 residues. Germline CDR1 reads SGHRS; CDR2 reads YFSETQ. V was cut by 0 bases and J by 5 bases, with 9 bases left in between. CDR3 sequence reads: CASSLASGDQPQHF. In DNA form, the CDR3 reads TGCGCCAGCAGCTTGGCCTCAGGGGATCAGCCCCAGCATTTT. The full variable domain, in which reference TRBV5-1 and TRBJ1-5 provide the parts outside the CDR3, is KAGVTQTPRYLIKTRGQQVTLSCSPISGHRSVSWYQQTPGQGLQFLFEYFSETQRNKGNFPGRFSGRQFSNSRSEMNVSTLELGDSALYLCASSLASGDQPQHFGDGTRLSIL.

The rearrangement uses TRBV4-1 and TRBJ1-2, with D tentatively TRBD1 (5 bases). There are 14 residues in the CDR3. Germline assignment: CDR1 MGHRA and CDR2 YSYEKL. Trimming removed 1 base at V and 2 bases at J, with 8 bases between. The CDR3 spells CASSQGDGNYGYTF. In nucleotides, the CDR3 is TGCGCCAGCAGCCAAGGGGACGGAAACTATGGCTACACCTTC.

The chain employs TRBV7-2 and TRBJ2-7; perhaps TRBD2 as D (5 bases). Germline lookup yields CDR1 SGHTA and CDR2 FQGNSA. Trimming pared 5 bases from V and 4 bases from J, leaving 15 bases between. There are 14 residues in the CDR3. The CDR3 DNA reads as TGTGCCAGCAGCGATACTAGAAGTCGGTACGAGCAGTACTTC. Its protein is CASSDTRSRYEQYF.

The CDR3 nucleotides are TGTGCCAGCAGCAGACAGAGGGGGAGAACCGGGGAGCTGTTTTTT. Its protein product is CASSRQRGRTGELFF. The chain employs TRBV14 and TRBJ2-2, with D possibly matching TRBD1 (6 bases). The CDR3 has 15 residues. The ends were cut back, 5 bases at V and 5 bases at J, with 15 bases in the middle. Looked up from germline, CDR1 is SGHDN and CDR2 is FVKESK.

This sequence joins TRBV6-5 and TRBJ2-6, with D perhaps matching TRBD2 (6 bases). Germline CDR1 and CDR2: MNHEY and SVGAGI. The CDR3 extends over 15 amino acids. V dropped 0 bases and J dropped 13 bases, with 16 bases sitting between them. CDR3 DNA: TGTGCCAGCAGTTACTCAGCCGGGGGAAAGGGAGTCCTGACTTTC. Translating it yields CASSYSAGGKGVLTF.

The genes are TRBV5-4 and TRBJ1-4; a weak D match, TRBD1 (5 bases). The CDR3 is 17 residues long. CDR1 is SGHNT and CDR2 is YYREEE in the germline V gene (reference sequence). Trimming took off 3 bases at V and 7 bases at J, with 22 bases between the two ends. CDR3 sequence: CASSSFGGGVEGEKLFF. The CDR3 nucleotides are TGTGCCAGCAGCTCTTTCGGGGGTGGAGTGGAGGGTGAAAAACTGTTTTTT. Using reference TRBV5-4 and TRBJ1-4 for the parts outside the CDR3, the full variable domain is ETGVTQSPTHLIKTRGQQVTLRCSSQSGHNTVSWYQQALGQGPQFIFQYYREEENGRGNFPPRFSGLQFPNYSSELNVNALELDDSALYLCASSSFGGGVEGEKLFFGSGTQLSVL.

This clone has just one count. V is TRBV5-1 and J is TRBJ1-1; D perhaps matches TRBD1 (6 bases). Germline CDR1 is SGHRS and CDR2 is YFSETQ. There are 15 residues in the CDR3. V lost 6 bases and J lost 5, with 20 bases in between. Here the CDR3 reads CASIEGGPGKTEAFF. The CDR3, as DNA: TGCGCCAGCATCGAGGGGGGCCCCGGGAAAACTGAAGCTTTCTTT.